This TCR beta chain came from a study of T cell changes during pregnancy in multiple sclerosis. Generated by immunoSEQ multiplex PCR, the TCRdb table keeps only in-frame clones and is missing some. Altogether fewer than 85,000 clones are present, 80% to 95% being singletons, with the ten largest covering about 2.5%. From germline, CDR1 is SGDLS and CDR2 YYNGEE. The CDR3 runs 15 residues. V was trimmed by 0 bases and J by 0 bases, leaving 10 bases between them. This specimen was peripheral blood, taken before pregnancy. This chain connects TRBV9 to TRBJ2-7, with D maybe TRBD2 (6 bases). The clonotype comes from a female donor with multiple sclerosis, enrolled in a pregnancy study. The DNA for the CDR3 is TGTGCCAGCAGCGTAGGTAATAGCGGCTCCTACGAGCAGTACTTC. Residues: CASSVGNSGSYEQYF.